The 21 T cell receptor beta chains listed next were all sequenced from one sample in a study of T cell changes during pregnancy in multiple sclerosis. The method was immunoSEQ multiplex PCR; TCRdb's version includes in-frame clones alone and lacks a portion of them. The sample contains some 93,000 clones, 91% of which appear only once. The sample here was peripheral blood, taken after pregnancy. These receptors came from a female donor in good health, enrolled as a control in a pregnancy study.

The V gene is TRBV2, the J gene TRBJ1-2; 12 nucleotides agree with TRBD1. V lost 4 bases to trimming and J lost 5 bases; unmatched junction nucleotides: 8. Germline values: CDR1 SNHLY, CDR2 FYNNEI. The CDR3 extends over 16 amino acids. CDR3 residues: CASSAKGGQGAYGYTF. The CDR3 region has the DNA TGTGCCAGCAGTGCTAAGGGGGGACAGGGGGCATATGGCTACACCTTC.

The rearrangement uses TRBV6-6 and TRBJ1-2, with 11 positions matching TRBD1. Germline assignment: CDR1 MNHNY and CDR2 SVGAGI (reference sequence). Trimming removed 5 bases from V and 7 bases from J; junction bases left unmatched: 3. The length of the CDR3 is 13 residues. The CDR3 sequence is CASSGGQGGGYTF. DNA for the CDR3: TGTGCCAGCAGTGGGGGACAGGGGGGTGGCTACACCTTC.

V usage is TRBV7-2 and J usage is TRBJ1-2; TRBD1 matches at 9 bases. The J segment lost 4 bases and the V segment lost 5 bases, leaving 5 bases of the junction unmatched. In germline, CDR1 is SGHTA, CDR2 FQGNSA. The CDR3 has 14 residues. CDR3 DNA sequence: TGTGCCAGCAGCCCGGACAGGGGTAGCTATGGCTACACCTTC. Translating gives CASSPDRGSYGYTF. Supplemented by reference TRBV7-2 and TRBJ1-2, the full variable domain reads GAGVSQSPSNKVTEKGKDVELRCDPISGHTALYWYRQSLGQGLEFLIYFQGNSAPDKSGLPSDRFSAERTGGSVSTLTIQRTQQEDSAVYLCASSPDRGSYGYTFGSGTRLTVV.

This clone was detected only once. This chain uses TRBV6-5 with TRBJ1-5; the D gene is possibly TRBD1 (5 bases). CDR3 size: 13 residues. V lost 5 bases and J 5 bases, leaving 10 bases between the germline ends. The germline V gene encodes CDR1 MNHEY and CDR2 SVGAGI. CDR3 sequence: CASSQGRHQPQHF. DNA for the CDR3: TGTGCCAGCAGTCAGGGAAGGCATCAGCCCCAGCATTTT.

V usage is TRBV21-1 and J usage is TRBJ1-2; the table's D gene call, TRBD1, was not cross checked with the DNA. TRBV21-1 is recorded as a pseudogene. This CDR3 region has 13 residues. The CDR3 reads CASSRQGNYGYTF. The CDR3 DNA follows: TGTGCCAGCAGCCGACAGGGGAACTATGGCTACACCTTC.

The rearrangement joins TRBV5-5 to TRBJ1-5; D is possibly TRBD1 (5 bases). Germline V gene sequence: CDR1 SGHKS, CDR2 YYEKEE (reference sequence). There are 14 residues in the CDR3. Trimming left V 0 bases short and J 11 bases short, with 15 bases between. Written as DNA, the CDR3 is TGTGCCAGCAGCTTGGCCGGGGCTGGGGGGACCCAGCATTTT. Translated: CASSLAGAGGTQHF. Together with reference TRBV5-5 and TRBJ1-5, the CDR3 gives the full variable domain: DAGVTQSPTHLIKTRGQQVTLRCSPISGHKSVSWYQQVLGQGPQFIFQYYEKEERGRGNFPDRFSARQFPNYSSELNVNALLLGDSALYLCASSLAGAGGTQHFGDGTRLSIL.

This clone was observed once. The CDR3 sequence: CASSDGGVRGTQYF. The DNA for the CDR3 is TGTGCCAGCAGTGACGGGGGTGTTCGGGGGACCCAGTACTTC. The chain employs TRBV2 and TRBJ2-5, with D perhaps matching TRBD2 (6 bases). CDR1 SNHLY and CDR2 FYNNEI come from the germline V gene. This CDR3 has 14 residues. Trimming took 3 bases from V and 7 from J, leaving 15 bases between them. The full variable domain, with the rest looked up from reference TRBV2 and TRBJ2-5, is EPEVTQTPSHQVTQMGQEVILRCVPISNHLYFYWYRQILGQKVEFLVSFYNNEISEKSEIFDDQFSVERPDGSNFTLKIRSTKLEDSAMYFCASSDGGVRGTQYFGPGTRLLVL.

The gene calls are TRBV7-2 and TRBJ2-5; D possibly corresponds to TRBD2 (6 bases). The tail of the sequence fits TRBJ2-7 better, so the J call may be wrong. In germline, CDR1 is SGHTA, CDR2 FQGNSA. This CDR3 region has 15 residues. The CDR3 reads CASSQLWGDLYEQYF. DNA of the CDR3: TGTGCCAGCAGCCAATTGTGGGGGGACCTCTACGAGCAGTACTTC.

The rearrangement links TRBV12-5 to TRBJ2-3; 7 bases align to TRBD2. Germline CDR1 and CDR2: LGHNT and FRNRAP. With V trimmed by 9 bases and J by 1 base, 4 bases remained unmatched. The CDR3 runs 13 residues. CDR3 loop: CASGLAGTDTQYF. The DNA of the CDR3 is TGTGCTAGCGGGCTAGCGGGCACAGATACGCAGTATTTT.

This chain connects TRBV4-3 to TRBJ2-5, with TRBD2 matching 9 bases. Germline V gives CDR1 LGHNA, CDR2 YSLEER. This CDR3 contains 14 residues. With 10 bases clipped from V and 5 bases from J, the junction kept 11 bases outside the gene matches. The CDR3 sequence: CAIAGVRLGETQYF. In nucleotides, the CDR3 is TGCGCCATAGCGGGGGTACGATTAGGCGAGACCCAGTACTTC.

This clone was counted a single time. V and J are TRBV2 and TRBJ1-4, with 8 bases aligning to TRBD1. V shed 5 bases, J shed 5 bases, and the junction held 1 base outside the gene matches. Germline V gives CDR1 SNHLY, CDR2 FYNNEI. This CDR3 has 13 residues. The CDR3 region has the DNA TGTGCCAGCAGTCGACAGGGGAATGAAAAACTGTTTTTT. It codes for CASSRQGNEKLFF.

This clone appeared a single time. This chain links TRBV6-1 with TRBJ1-2; 8 bases are a match to TRBD1. The V gene end was trimmed by 4 bases and the J gene end by 8 bases; junction bases not matched to a gene: 6. CDR3 length: 13 amino acids. Germline V CDR1 and CDR2: MNHNS, SASEGT. CDR3 sequence: CASSAQTGAGYTF. Written as DNA, the CDR3 is TGTGCCAGCAGTGCCCAGACAGGGGCCGGCTACACCTTC.

This clone was seen only once. V gene TRBV10-3 combines with J gene TRBJ1-5; 7 bases match TRBD1. This CDR3 contains 17 residues. V trimming: 6 bases; J trimming: 5 bases; junction bases outside the gene matches: 16. Germline loops: CDR1 ENHRY, CDR2 SYGVKD. CDR3 bases: TGTGCCATCAGCGAAAACCAAGGACAGGTTGGTCATCAGCCCCAGCATTTT. The encoded protein is CAISENQGQVGHQPQHF.

CDR3 DNA: TGCAGCGTGGAGGGCTCTGGAAACACCATATATTTT. Translating gives CSVEGSGNTIYF. The chain joins TRBV29-1 to TRBJ1-3; the D is unclear. Per the germline V gene, CDR1 is SQVTM and CDR2 is ANQGSEA. Between the trimmed V and J ends, which lost 6 bases and 0 bases, there was a span of 6 bases. The CDR3 runs to 12 residues.

The J gene is TRBJ1-1, the V gene TRBV5-6; weak D call: TRBD1 (5 bases). The CDR3 contains 14 residues. Trimming removed 7 bases at V and 11 bases at J, with 24 bases between. Germline assignment: CDR1 SGHDT and CDR2 YYEEEE. The CDR3 DNA reads TGTGCCAGCTTCCTTGGGGGGGGAATAGGTCGGGCTTTCTTT. Amino acids: CASFLGGGIGRAFF.

The chain combines TRBV7-9 with TRBJ2-1; D is uncertain. V lost 6 bases, J lost 7 bases, and 10 bases lay in between. CDR1 and CDR2 from the germline V gene are SEHNR and FQNEAQ (reference sequence). The CDR3 runs to 12 residues. The CDR3 DNA is TGTGCCAGCAGACCACTCAAAAATGAGCAGTTCTTC. It is translated as CASRPLKNEQFF.

This chain links TRBV7-8 with TRBJ1-2; D is uncertain. The V gene's germline CDR1 is SGHVS and CDR2 FQNEAQ. The V end was cut by 3 bases, the J end by 4 bases, with 9 bases between. The CDR3 is made up of 13 amino acids. The CDR3 DNA reads as TGTGCCAGCAGCTTTGTGGAGGCCTATGGCTACACCTTC. Protein: CASSFVEAYGYTF.

The CDR3 protein is CASSFGGPQHF. The CDR3 DNA follows: TGTGCCAGCAGCTTCGGGGGGCCCCAGCATTTT. The chain uses TRBV7-9 and TRBJ1-5; possible D gene TRBD1, 5 bases. V gave up 3 bases and J gave up 9 bases, with 6 bases separating them. This CDR3 is built from 11 residues. Germline V gives CDR1 SEHNR, CDR2 FQNEAQ (reference sequence). Drawing the rest from reference TRBV7-9 and TRBJ1-5, the complete variable domain is DTGVSQNPRHKITKRGQNVTFRCDPISEHNRLYWYRQTLGQGPEFLTYFQNEAQLEKSRLLSDRFSAERPKGSFSTLEIQRTEQGDSAMYLCASSFGGPQHFGDGTRLSIL.

As DNA, the CDR3 is TGCGCCAGCAGCCTGGGGAGGACGCTGGGAAACACCATATATTTT. As protein: CASSLGRTLGNTIYF. This sequence joins TRBV4-1 and TRBJ1-3; D unresolved. CDR3 length equals 15 residues. Deletions cut 4 bases from V and 4 bases from J, with 14 bases between. Germline loops: CDR1 MGHRA, CDR2 YSYEKL.

The rearrangement joins TRBV9 to TRBJ1-5; tentatively, D is TRBD1 (6 bases). The length of the CDR3 is 15 residues. Trimming pared 0 bases from V and 6 bases from J, leaving 13 bases between. Germline loops: CDR1 SGDLS, CDR2 YYNGEE. The DNA for the CDR3 is TGTGCCAGCAGCGTAGGGACAGATCCAGGTCAGCCCCAGCATTTT. Its translation: CASSVGTDPGQPQHF.

This clone showed up just a few times. V is TRBV30 and J is TRBJ1-6; D perhaps matches TRBD1 (6 bases). Germline CDR1 is GTSNPN and CDR2 is SVGIG (reference sequence). The V and J ends lost 3 bases and 14 bases respectively, with 8 bases between them. The CDR3 is 10 amino acids. This CDR3 is CAWRQGTLHF. In nucleotides, the CDR3 is TGTGCCTGGAGACAGGGAACCCTCCACTTT.